Below, one TCR beta chain is given with its context. Its matching antigen is unknown. V lost 2 bases and J 0 bases, leaving 11 bases between the germline ends. From germline, CDR1 is ENHRY and CDR2 SYGVKD. The CDR3 spans 17 residues. Time point denoted: postoperative day 105 after intestinal transplantation (dayNNNN = postoperative day). The assay was immunoSEQ multiplex PCR, and TCRdb's table has in-frame clones only and misses some. Altogether 11,000 or so clones are present, approximately 90% being singletons, with the ten largest covering about 3.4%. The data were taken from a study of graft-versus-host responses after intestinal transplantation. Study observations and caveats: Individuals who had graft-donor T cell macrochimerism had allografts that showed high graft-versus-host to host-versus-graft clonal ratios.

The clonotype originates from a human patient who received an intestinal transplant, so some T cells may come from the graft donor. The sample was PBMCs, taken 105 days after intestinal transplantation. The chain carries TRBV10-3 and TRBJ2-6; D not resolved. Here the CDR3 reads CAISELPIDSGANVLTF. The CDR3, as DNA: TGTGCCATCAGTGAGCTCCCCATTGACTCTGGGGCCAACGTCCTGACTTTC.